A selection of T cell receptor beta chains follows, all from one sample in a study of T cell changes during pregnancy in multiple sclerosis. The data were produced by immunoSEQ multiplex PCR, yet TCRdb's version contains in-frame clones alone and is incomplete. The sample includes 40,000 or so clones, about 91% seen only once; the top ten take roughly 0.45%. This specimen consisted of CD4+ T cells from peripheral blood mononuclear cells, obtained in the third trimester of pregnancy. These receptors were obtained from a female donor in good health, enrolled as a control in a pregnancy study. The CDR3 runs from the conserved cysteine through the conserved F or W. Fields, in order: D gene, clone size, V gene, J gene, CDR3 DNA, CDR3 protein. A D gene is named only where the DNA matches it firmly. The size field is filled for only some rows; it gives once, few, many or a size class.

TRBD2	.	TRBV10-3	TRBJ2-5	TGTGCCATCAGTAAGCCCGGGACTAGCGGGAAAGAGACCCAGTACTTC	CAISKPGTSGKETQYF
TRBD2	.	TRBV4-1	TRBJ2-1	TGCGCCAGCAGCCAAATAGGACTAGCGGGGGCCTCCTACAATGAGCAGTTCTTC	CASSQIGLAGASYNEQFF
TRBD1	.	TRBV6-5	TRBJ1-4	TGTGCCAGCAAAACCAGGGGGCCGAATGAAAAACTGTTTTTT	CASKTRGPNEKLFF
.	.	TRBV28	TRBJ1-5	TGTGCCAGCAGCCGACTTGAGGGAGAATATCAGCCCCAGCATTTT	CASSRLEGEYQPQHF
.	.	TRBV6-1	TRBJ1-2	TGTGCCAGCAGTGAAGTCACCGGGGGAGCCGGCTACACCTTC	CASSEVTGGAGYTF
TRBD1	.	TRBV19	TRBJ1-6	TGTGCCAGTAGCGAGGGGGCAGATAATTCACCCCTCCACTTT	CASSEGADNSPLHF
TRBD1	.	TRBV6-1	TRBJ2-7	TGTGCCAGCAGGCCGACAGGGGACTCCTACGAGCAGTACTTC	CASRPTGDSYEQYF
.	.	TRBV19	TRBJ2-6	TGTGCCACCGGGGACTCTGGGGCCAACGTCCTGACTTTC	CATGDSGANVLTF
TRBD2	.	TRBV7-3	TRBJ2-1	TGTGCCAGCAGCTCTAGCGGGGGGTCCTACAATGAGCAGTTCTTC	CASSSSGGSYNEQFF
.	.	TRBV29-1	TRBJ2-7	TGCAGCGTTGGCGAAGCCCGGTACGAGCAGTACTTC	CSVGEARYEQYF
TRBD2	.	TRBV28	TRBJ2-1	TGTGCCAGCAGTTCCCTCATACCCCAGACCCGACGCGGGGGTGCCTACAATGAGCAGTTCTTC	CASSSLIPQTRRGGAYNEQFF
.	.	TRBV7-2	TRBJ2-2	TGTGCCAGCAGCCGAGGAGCCGGACTCGGCGGGGAGCTGTTTTTT	CASSRGAGLGGELFF
.	once	TRBV4-3	TRBJ2-1	TGCGCCAGCAGCAGGGGTAGGGGTGAGCAGTTCTTC	CASSRGRGEQFF
.	.	TRBV5-6	TRBJ2-3	TGTGCCAGCAGCTTTGTATCTCGCACAGATACGCAGTATTTT	CASSFVSRTDTQYF
.	.	TRBV27	TRBJ1-4	TGTGCCAGTCCGGGGAACGAGAACAGGGTATATGAAAAACTGTTTTTT	CASPGNENRVYEKLFF
TRBD2	.	TRBV27	TRBJ2-2	TGTGCCAGCAGTCCCCGGGGACTAGCGGGGGGGCTTAGCGGGGAGCTGTTTTTT	CASSPRGLAGGLSGELFF
.	.	TRBV7-9	TRBJ2-7	TGTGCCAGCAGCTTAGGGGGCAGAGACTACGAGCAGTACTTC	CASSLGGRDYEQYF
TRBD2	.	TRBV4-2	TRBJ2-7	TGTGCCAGCAGCCCAGCCGGGGTAGCGGGATCTTCCTACGAGCAGTACTTC	CASSPAGVAGSSYEQYF
.	.	TRBV7-8	TRBJ2-2	TGTGCCAGCACCTCCTGGGGGCAGGTCACCGGGGAGCTGTTTTTT	CASTSWGQVTGELFF
.	.	TRBV20-1	TRBJ1-4	TGCAGTGCTAGAGGGGCCGGTGAGCTGTTTTTT	CSARGAGELFF
TRBD1	.	TRBV7-2	TRBJ2-5	TGTGCCAGCAGCTTGGACAGGGAGACCCAGTACTTC	CASSLDRETQYF
TRBD2	once	TRBV7-2	TRBJ2-5	TGTGCCAGCAGCTTAGGGCTAGCGGGAGAGACCCAGTACTTC	CASSLGLAGETQYF
.	once	TRBV28	TRBJ1-2	TGTGCCAGCAGAGAACAGGGAATCTATGGCTACACCTTC	CASREQGIYGYTF
TRBD2	.	TRBV6-1	TRBJ2-1	TGTGCCAGCACTTTTAGCGGGAGATGGGACAATGAGCAGTTCTTC	CASTFSGRWDNEQFF
TRBD1	.	TRBV6-5	TRBJ1-6	TGTGCCAGCAGTCATAGACCTACAGGGGATTCACCCCTCCACTTT	CASSHRPTGDSPLHF
.	.	TRBV2	TRBJ1-1	TGTGCCAGCAGTGAAGCGCGTTCGGGGGTTGAAGCTTTCTTT	CASSEARSGVEAFF